The rows below give T cell receptor beta chains drawn from one sample of a study of blood T cell repertoires in COVID-19. Using immunoSEQ multiplex PCR, the repertoire was profiled, and TCRdb retains in-frame clones only, with some absent. Counted here are about 80,000 clones, 65% to 85% occurring once; the ten biggest clones make up 15% to 20%. Specimen: peripheral blood. The receptors come from a man aged 70-80 years with active or convalescent COVID-19. The CDR3 runs from the conserved cysteine through the conserved F or W. A D gene is named only where the DNA matches it firmly. Size tells how often a clone was seen (once, few, many) or the class of an expanded clone, and some rows leave it out.

j_call d_call clone_size v_call cdr3_nt cdr3_aa
TRBJ2-2 NA once TRBV5-5 TGTGCCAGCAGCTCAGGACTCCCTGCGAACACCGGGGAGCTGTTTTTT CASSSGLPANTGELFF
TRBJ2-5 NA NA TRBV30 TGTGCCTGGAGCGCGGGGCCCCGTCAGACCCAGTACTTC CAWSAGPRQTQYF
TRBJ1-2 NA once TRBV12-3/TRBV12-4 TGTGCCAGCGGCCAGGCCCATGGCTACACCTTC CASGQAHGYTF
TRBJ1-1 NA NA TRBV3-1/TRBV3-2 TGTGCCAGCAGCCAAGGCGGGGATGATATAGCGGCTTTCTTT CASSQGGDDIAAFF
TRBJ2-3 NA NA TRBV5-6 TGTGCCAGCAGCTTGGAACTAGCTCTCACAGATACGCAGTATTTT CASSLELALTDTQYF
TRBJ1-2 NA NA TRBV27 TGTGCCAGCAGTCGACACGCAGGACAAACCTATGGCTACACCTTC CASSRHAGQTYGYTF
TRBJ1-6 NA NA TRBV12-3/TRBV12-4 TGTGCCAGCAGCCGGGACACTAATTCACCCCTCCACTTT CASSRDTNSPLHF
TRBJ1-1 TRBD1 many TRBV28 TGTGCCAGCAGTTTAACAGGGGGCTTTACTGAAGCTTTCTTT CASSLTGGFTEAFF
TRBJ1-3 NA NA TRBV2 TGTGCCAGCAGTGTGGGGGGTGACATATATTTT CASSVGGDIYF
TRBJ1-3 NA NA TRBV19 TGTGCCAGTAGTATTTCCGTCTCTGGAAACACCATATATTTT CASSISVSGNTIYF
TRBJ1-5 NA once TRBV6-5 TGTGCCAGCAGTTACTACAGGGATCAGCCCCAGCATTTT CASSYYRDQPQHF
TRBJ1-1 NA NA TRBV3-1/TRBV3-2 TGTGCCAGCAGCCAGGGAGGTCAGAACACTGAAGCTTTCTTT CASSQGGQNTEAFF
TRBJ1-6 NA few TRBV13 TGTGCCAGCAGCCGGGGAGGGGAGGATTCACCCCTCCACTTT CASSRGGEDSPLHF
TRBJ2-7 TRBD2 NA TRBV6-2/TRBV6-3 TGTGCCAGCAGTTTGGGACTAGCGGGGGACTACGAGCAGTACTTC CASSLGLAGDYEQYF
TRBJ2-7 NA NA TRBV28 TGTGCCAGCGTTTTACGTAGCGGCCCCTACGAGCAGTACTTC CASVLRSGPYEQYF
TRBJ1-3 TRBD1 NA TRBV29-1 TGCAGCGTGACAGGGCAGGGTCGAGGGAACACCATATATTTT CSVTGQGRGNTIYF
TRBJ2-7 NA NA TRBV12-3/TRBV12-4 TGTGCCAGCCGTTCGACTAGTCCGTCCGAGCAGTACTTC CASRSTSPSEQYF
TRBJ2-1 TRBD1 NA TRBV2 TGTGCCAGCAGTGAAAACAGGGGGCTAAATGAGCAGTTCTTC CASSENRGLNEQFF
TRBJ1-3 TRBD1 NA TRBV5-1 TGCGCCAGCAGCTTTTTGGGACAGGGACTATCTGGAAACACCATATATTTT CASSFLGQGLSGNTIYF
TRBJ1-1 NA NA TRBV5-1 TGCGCCAGCAGCTTATTTGCGACTCAGGGCACTGAAGCTTTCTTT CASSLFATQGTEAFF
TRBJ1-2 NA NA TRBV5-4 TGTGCCAGCAGCTTGGGGGGACTGGATAACTATGGCTACACCTTC CASSLGGLDNYGYTF
TRBJ1-6 NA NA TRBV2 TGTGCCAGCAACCCGTCGGGTTATAATTCACCCCTCCACTTT CASNPSGYNSPLHF